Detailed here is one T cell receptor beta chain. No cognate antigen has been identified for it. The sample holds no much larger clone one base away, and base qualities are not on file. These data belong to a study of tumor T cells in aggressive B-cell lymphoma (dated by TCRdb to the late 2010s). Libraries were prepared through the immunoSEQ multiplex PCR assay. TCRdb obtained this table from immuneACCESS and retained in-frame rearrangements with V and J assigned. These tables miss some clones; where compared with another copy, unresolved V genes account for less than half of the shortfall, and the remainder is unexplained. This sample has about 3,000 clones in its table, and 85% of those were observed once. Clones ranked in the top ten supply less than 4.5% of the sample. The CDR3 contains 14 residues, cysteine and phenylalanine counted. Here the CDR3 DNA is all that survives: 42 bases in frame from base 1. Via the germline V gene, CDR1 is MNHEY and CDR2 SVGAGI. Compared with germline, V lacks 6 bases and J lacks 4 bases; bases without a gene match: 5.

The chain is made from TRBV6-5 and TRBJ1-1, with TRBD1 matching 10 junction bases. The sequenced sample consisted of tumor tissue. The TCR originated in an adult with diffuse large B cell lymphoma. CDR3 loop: CASRGGQGTTEAFF. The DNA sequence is TGTGCCAGCAGGGGGGGACAGGGGACCACTGAAGCTTTCTTT.